This T cell receptor beta chain was observed in a study of T cell responses to AZD1222 COVID-19 vaccine. Study-wide findings and caveats: Nearly half of spike-specific TCRs reportedly target unmutated variant regions.

Using immunoSEQ multiplex PCR, the repertoire was profiled, and TCRdb retains in-frame clones only, with some absent. The sample lists about 79,000 clones, approximately 80% occurring once. Germline V lookup: CDR1 SGHVT, CDR2 SQSDAQ. The CDR3 extends over 16 amino acids. Trimming cost V 1 base and J 9 bases, with 19 bases left between them. A note on this clone: Its antigen remains unidentified.

This TCR derives from an adult in good health. The sequencing used peripheral blood, collected on day 0 of AZD1222 vaccination. The chain joins TRBV7-4 to TRBJ1-5; no clear D. The chain's CDR3 is CASSLGRSLPCGPQHF. The CDR3 coding sequence is TGTGCCAGCAGCTTAGGCCGATCCCTTCCTTGCGGGCCCCAGCATTTT.